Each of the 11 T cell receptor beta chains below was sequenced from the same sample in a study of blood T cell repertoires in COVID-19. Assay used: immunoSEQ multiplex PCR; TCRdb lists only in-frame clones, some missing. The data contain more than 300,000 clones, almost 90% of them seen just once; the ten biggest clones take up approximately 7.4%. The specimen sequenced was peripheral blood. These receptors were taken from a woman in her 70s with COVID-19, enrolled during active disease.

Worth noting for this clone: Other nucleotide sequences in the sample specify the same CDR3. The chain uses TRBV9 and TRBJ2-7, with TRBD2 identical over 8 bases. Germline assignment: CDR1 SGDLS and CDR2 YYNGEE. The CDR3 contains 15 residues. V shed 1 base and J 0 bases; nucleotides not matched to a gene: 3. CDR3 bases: TGTGCCAGCAGCGTATCCGGGGGGGCCTCCTACGAGCAGTACTTC. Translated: CASSVSGGASYEQYF.

The CDR3 DNA follows: TGTGCCAGCACGGACAGTGCCGGCACCGGGGAGCTGTTTTTT. Its protein product is CASTDSAGTGELFF. V gene TRBV2 combines with J gene TRBJ2-2, with D possibly TRBD1 on 6 matching bases. The CDR3 contains 14 residues. Germline V CDR1 and CDR2: SNHLY, FYNNEI. V lost 7 bases to trimming and J lost 4 bases, with 13 bases between them.

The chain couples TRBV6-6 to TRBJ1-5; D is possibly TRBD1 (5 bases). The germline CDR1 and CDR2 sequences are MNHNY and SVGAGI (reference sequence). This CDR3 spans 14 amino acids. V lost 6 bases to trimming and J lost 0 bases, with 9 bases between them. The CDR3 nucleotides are TGTGCCAGCAGCGACAGTTATAGCAATCAGCCCCAGCATTTT. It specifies CASSDSYSNQPQHF.

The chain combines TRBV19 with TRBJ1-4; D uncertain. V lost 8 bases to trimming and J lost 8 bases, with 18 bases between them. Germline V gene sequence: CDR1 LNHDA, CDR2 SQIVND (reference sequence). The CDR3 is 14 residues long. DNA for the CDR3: TGTGCCAGTCGCTCGCTGGAGCGTAGCGAAAAACTGTTTTTT. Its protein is CASRSLERSEKLFF.

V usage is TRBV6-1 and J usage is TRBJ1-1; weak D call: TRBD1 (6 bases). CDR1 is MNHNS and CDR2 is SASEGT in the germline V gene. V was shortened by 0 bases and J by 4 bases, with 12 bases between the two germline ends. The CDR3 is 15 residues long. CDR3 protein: CASSEAPGASTEAFF. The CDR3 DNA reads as TGTGCCAGCAGTGAAGCCCCAGGGGCAAGCACTGAAGCTTTCTTT.

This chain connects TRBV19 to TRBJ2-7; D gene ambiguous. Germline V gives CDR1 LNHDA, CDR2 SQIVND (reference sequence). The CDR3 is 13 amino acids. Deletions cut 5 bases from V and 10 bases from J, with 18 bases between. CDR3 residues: CASSGKLRGDQYF. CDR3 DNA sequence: TGTGCCAGTAGTGGAAAGCTACGAGGAGACCAGTACTTC. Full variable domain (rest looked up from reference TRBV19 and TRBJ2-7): DGGITQSPKYLFRKEGQNVTLSCEQNLNHDAMYWYRQDPGQGLRLIYYSQIVNDFQKGDIAEGYSVSREKKESFPLTVTSAQKNPTAFYLCASSGKLRGDQYFGPGTRLTVT.

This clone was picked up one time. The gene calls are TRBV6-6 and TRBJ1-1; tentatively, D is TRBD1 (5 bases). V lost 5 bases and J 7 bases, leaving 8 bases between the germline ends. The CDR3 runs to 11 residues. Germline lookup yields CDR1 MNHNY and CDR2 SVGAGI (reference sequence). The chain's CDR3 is CASSRQFEAFF. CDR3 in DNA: TGTGCCAGCAGTAGACAGTTTGAAGCTTTCTTT.

The CDR3 nucleotides are TGCAGCGTTCTGCGACAGGATAATGAAAAACTGTTTTTT. The encoded protein is CSVLRQDNEKLFF. The chain uses TRBV29-1 and TRBJ1-4; TRBD1 might be the D (6 bases). This CDR3 region has 13 residues. Germline V gene data show CDR1 as SQVTM and CDR2 as ANQGSEA. V lost 5 bases and J lost 4, with 11 bases in between.

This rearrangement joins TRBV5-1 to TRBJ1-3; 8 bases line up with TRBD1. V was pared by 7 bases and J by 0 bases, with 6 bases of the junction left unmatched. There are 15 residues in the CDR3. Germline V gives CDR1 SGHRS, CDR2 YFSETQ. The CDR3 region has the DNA TGCGCCAGCGGAACAGGGGGAAACTCTGGAAACACCATATATTTT. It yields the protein CASGTGGNSGNTIYF.

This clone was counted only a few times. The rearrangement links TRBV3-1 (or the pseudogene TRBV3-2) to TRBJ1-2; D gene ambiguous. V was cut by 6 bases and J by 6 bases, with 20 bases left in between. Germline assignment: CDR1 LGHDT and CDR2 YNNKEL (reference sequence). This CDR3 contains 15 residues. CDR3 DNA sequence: TGTGCCAGCAGTTCTAGTATAGGCCCTAGAGATGGCTACACCTTC. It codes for CASSSSIGPRDGYTF.

The CDR3 sequence is CASNKGGLAGGSDTQYF. CDR3 bases: TGTGCCAGCAACAAGGGGGGATTAGCGGGGGGATCAGATACGCAGTATTTT. This rearrangement joins TRBV5-8 to TRBJ2-3; TRBD2 aligns across 10 bases. The V gene's germline CDR1 is SGHTS and CDR2 YDEGEE. Trimming took 6 bases from V and 4 from J; bases not matched to a gene: 14. This CDR3 has 17 amino acids. The full variable domain, with the rest looked up from reference TRBV5-8 and TRBJ2-3, is EAGVTQSPTHLIKTRGQQATLRCSPISGHTSVYWYQQALGLGLQFLLWYDEGEERNRGNFPPRFSGRQFPNYSSELNVNALELEDSALYLCASNKGGLAGGSDTQYFGPGTRLTVL.